What follows are 9 T cell receptor beta chains derived from one specimen sequenced in a study of early T cells in non-severe SARS-CoV-2 infection. TCRdb re-called the 5' RACE reads with MiXCR, one entry per CDR3 protein. The sample comprises 90,000 to 120,000 distinct CDR3 sequences, about 12% of which are singletons, and around 3% rests with the top ten. Material: whole blood. The source is an adult who was a healthcare worker with PCR-confirmed SARS-CoV-2 infection or an uninfected control (not recorded which).

This clonotype has a count of ten or more. This chain uses TRBV3-1 with TRBJ1-2, with 8 bases matching TRBD1. The V gene's germline CDR1 is LGHDT and CDR2 YNNKEL (reference sequence). The CDR3 has 13 amino acids. Germline trimming cut 10 bases from V and 0 bases from J; bases unmatched to any gene: 4. As DNA, the CDR3 is TGTGCCACTGTGGACAGGGCTAACTATGGCTACACCTTC. The encoded protein is CATVDRANYGYTF.

The rearrangement joins TRBV29-1 to TRBJ2-1; weak D call: TRBD2 (5 bases). Germline loops: CDR1 SQVTM, CDR2 ANQGSEA. There are 15 residues in the CDR3. V was pared by 1 base and J by 0 bases, with 10 bases between. CDR3 sequence (DNA): TGCAGCGTTGAAGCGGGAACTAGCTCCTACAATGAGCAGTTCTTC. This codes for CSVEAGTSSYNEQFF.

J is TRBJ2-2 and V is TRBV9; D is undetermined. Germline assignment: CDR1 SGDLS and CDR2 YYNGEE. The CDR3 is 14 amino acids. Trimming removed 0 bases from V and 6 bases from J, with 9 bases in between. The CDR3 sequence: CASSVAGTAGELFF. In DNA, the CDR3 is TGTGCCAGCAGCGTAGCTGGAACAGCCGGGGAGCTGTTTTTT.

This clonotype appeared many times. CDR3 DNA sequence: TGTGCCTGGAGTCCGGCCGGTGATTTTACCTCAGTCTATTACAATGAGCAGTTCTTC. Translation: CAWSPAGDFTSVYYNEQFF. The V call is TRBV30, the J call TRBJ2-1; no clear D gene. This CDR3 spans 19 amino acids. In germline, CDR1 is GTSNPN, CDR2 SVGIG (reference sequence). Trimming took off 2 bases at V and 4 bases at J, with 27 bases between the two ends.

The gene calls are TRBV19 and TRBJ1-1; 12 nucleotides line up with TRBD1. The CDR3 consists of 16 residues. Trimming removed 8 bases from V and 4 bases from J; junction bases left unmatched: 11. The germline V gene has CDR1 LNHDA and CDR2 SQIVND (reference sequence). The CDR3 nucleotides read TGTGCCAGTTGCCGGGACAGGGGGCGGGCTTGCACTGAAGCTTTCTTT. It yields the protein CASCRDRGRACTEAFF. Drawing the rest from reference TRBV19 and TRBJ1-1, the complete variable domain is DGGITQSPKYLFRKEGQNVTLSCEQNLNHDAMYWYRQDPGQGLRLIYYSQIVNDFQKGDIAEGYSVSREKKESFPLTVTSAQKNPTAFYLCASCRDRGRACTEAFFGQGTRLTVV.

This clonotype was counted at least ten times. The genes are TRBV6-2 or TRBV6-3 and TRBJ2-7, with 8 bases lining up with TRBD2. Trimming took 6 bases from V and 4 from J; bases not matched to a gene: 8. Germline CDR1 is MNHEY and CDR2 is SVGEGT. CDR3 length: 14 amino acids. CDR3 amino acids: CASRIHGLAYEQYF. The CDR3 DNA is TGTGCCAGCAGAATCCATGGACTAGCTTACGAGCAGTACTTC.

This clonotype was seen ten or more times. The chain links TRBV1 to TRBJ1-6; TRBD1, as called in the table, went unchecked against the DNA. TRBV1 counts as a pseudogene. This CDR3 region has 15 residues. CDR3 loop: CTSSQVWADNSPLHF. CDR3 nucleotide sequence: TGCACCAGCAGCCAAGTTTGGGCGGATAATTCACCCCTCCACTTT.

There are many counts of this clonotype. This chain uses TRBV12-3 or TRBV12-4 with TRBJ1-2; D not resolved. Trimming removed 3 bases at V and 8 bases at J, with 10 bases between. The CDR3 runs 12 residues. In nucleotides, the CDR3 is TGTGCCAGCAGTTTGGAAGGGAACGGCTACACCTTC. Protein product: CASSLEGNGYTF.

This chain uses TRBV7-2 with TRBJ2-7; no clear D gene. CDR1 and CDR2 from the germline V gene are SGHTA and FQGNSA. The CDR3 consists of 13 residues. The germline V and J ends were trimmed by 7 bases and 2 bases, with 12 bases remaining between them. The CDR3 DNA is TGTGCCAGCAACAACGGCCTCACCTACGAGCAGTACTTC. Its protein is CASNNGLTYEQYF.